A single TCR beta chain is shown here with its context. This clonotype appeared a few times. It lacks a known antigen. Within one base of it there is no much larger clone, and no base qualities were kept. Library method: RT-PCR. Sequenced on a NextSeq 550. The public sequencing data were trimmed at Q25 with fastp and processed into clonotypes with MiXCR by TCRdb, which kept only in-frame beta chains. Under each unique CDR3 protein, matching rows form one entry showing the most common genes and DNA. Across this sample there are about 210,000 distinct CDR3 sequences, with about 37% seen only once. Approximately 10% of the sample goes to the ten largest clones. This sample is part of a study of patients and donors after allogeneic stem cell transplantation (TCRdb year 2020). This clonotype was obtained from a human donor who was either an allogeneic HSCT recipient or a stem cell or donor lymphocyte infusion donor (not recorded which). It is not recorded whose cells these are; they may come from a transplant donor. The sequencing sample was made of blood, either unsorted or a sorted T cell fraction (not recorded which).

The base sequence is TGTGCCAGCAGCCCGGACAGGTCTGAAGCTTTCTTT. This codes for CASSPDRSEAFF. The chain is assembled from TRBV11-1 and TRBJ1-1; 7 bases in the junction line up with TRBD1. CDR1 SGHAT and CDR2 FQDESV were looked up in the germline V gene (reference sequence). CDR3 length: 12 amino acids, cysteine to phenylalanine. The read is trimmed to its CDR3 DNA, 36 bases read in frame from base 1. Compared with germline, V lacks 5 bases and J lacks 6 bases; bases without a gene match: 3.